Sequencing of this T cell receptor (beta chain) was carried out in a study of blood T cell repertoires in COVID-19. Study-wide context: Acute-phase and convalescent COVID-19 samples originated in the United States, Italy and Spain. The analysed material was cDNA or gDNA that came from T cells, B-cell-depleted T cells, or PBMCs.

In the study's own analysis: Reference gene primer amplification gave estimated nucleated cell counts. Sequenced by immunoSEQ multiplex PCR; TCRdb stores in-frame clones only, minus some. That table is the source of V, J and clone size, and D and trimming were worked out from the DNA. Altogether approximately 300,000 clones are present, around 89% being singletons, with the ten largest covering around 0.84%. This clone appeared a few times. Germline values: CDR1 SQVTM, CDR2 ANQGSEA. The V gene lost 4 bases and the J gene lost 0 bases, with 12 bases spanning the gap. The CDR3 sequence is 14 residues long.

V usage is TRBV29-1 and J usage is TRBJ1-2; D is possibly TRBD1 (6 bases). This receptor was identified in a man aged 25 to 40 with acute or convalescent COVID-19. Source material: peripheral blood. The chain's CDR3 is CSVATGDTNYGYTF. The CDR3 DNA sequence: TGCAGCGTTGCGACAGGCGATACTAACTATGGCTACACCTTC.